This T cell receptor beta chain was observed in a study of Ad26.COV2.S vaccination and SARS-CoV-2 variants. Study as a whole: Intramuscular Ad26.COV2.S doses were given once or twice, 56 days apart. Overall study results and limits: There was reportedly substantial breadth in spike-specific CD8+ and CD4+ T cell responses after vaccination.

CDR1 is ENHRY and CDR2 is SYGVKD in the germline V gene. The CDR3 is 14 residues long. Trimming cost V 4 bases and J 2 bases, with 11 bases left between them. The protocol was immunoSEQ multiplex PCR, while the TCRdb copy is restricted to in-frame clones and leaves out a portion. The top ten hold approximately 1.7% of the sample, which has 440,000 or so clones, roughly nine tenths seen once. The treatment here: some 19 received Ad26.COV2.S at low or high dose, single or two shots; about 5 received placebo; per-sample allocation not given. Day 63 following the first vaccine or placebo injection was when the samples were taken. An 18-55-year-old adult in Boston served as donor. An Ad26 vector that expressed Wuhan-strain SARS-CoV-2 spike constituted the vaccine. Regarding this clone: What it recognizes is unknown.

This clonotype originated in a person between 18 and 59 years old who received the Ad26.COV2.S COVID-19 vaccine or a placebo. The V and J genes are TRBV10-3 and TRBJ2-5; D might be TRBD2 (5 bases). Source: peripheral blood, taken in a trial of Ad26.COV2.S vaccine versus placebo. The CDR3 DNA is TGTGCCATCAGTGTCTCTAGCTTGCAAGAGACCCAGTACTTC. Its protein is CAISVSSLQETQYF.